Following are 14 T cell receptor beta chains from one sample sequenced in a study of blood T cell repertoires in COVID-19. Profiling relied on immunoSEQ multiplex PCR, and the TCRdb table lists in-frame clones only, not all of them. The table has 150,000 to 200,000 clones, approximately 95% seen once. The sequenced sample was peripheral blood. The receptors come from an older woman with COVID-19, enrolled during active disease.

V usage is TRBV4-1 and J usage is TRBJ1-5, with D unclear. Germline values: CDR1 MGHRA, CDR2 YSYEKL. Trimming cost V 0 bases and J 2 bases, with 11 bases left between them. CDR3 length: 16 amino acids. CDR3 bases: TGCGCCAGCAGCCAAGAGTTCGGGGAGGGCAATCAGCCCCAGCATTTT. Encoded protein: CASSQEFGEGNQPQHF.

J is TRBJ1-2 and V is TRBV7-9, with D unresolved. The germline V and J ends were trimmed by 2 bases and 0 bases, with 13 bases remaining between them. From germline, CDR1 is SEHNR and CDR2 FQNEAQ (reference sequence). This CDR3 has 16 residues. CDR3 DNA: TGTGCCAGCAGCTTAAGAGGAGCGAGAGCTAACTATGGCTACACCTTC. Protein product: CASSLRGARANYGYTF.

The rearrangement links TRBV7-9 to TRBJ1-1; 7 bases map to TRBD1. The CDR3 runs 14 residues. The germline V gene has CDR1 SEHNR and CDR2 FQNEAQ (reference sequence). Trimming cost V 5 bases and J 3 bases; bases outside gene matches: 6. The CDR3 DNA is TGTGCCAGCAGCCTTAGACAGGGATACACTGAAGCTTTCTTT. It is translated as CASSLRQGYTEAFF.

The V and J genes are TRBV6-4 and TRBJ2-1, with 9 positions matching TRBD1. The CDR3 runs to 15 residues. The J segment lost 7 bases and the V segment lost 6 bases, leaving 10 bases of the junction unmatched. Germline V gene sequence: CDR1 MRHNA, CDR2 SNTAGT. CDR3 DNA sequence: TGTGCCAGCAGCACCGGGACAGGGCCATGGAATGAGCAGTTCTTC. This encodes CASSTGTGPWNEQFF.

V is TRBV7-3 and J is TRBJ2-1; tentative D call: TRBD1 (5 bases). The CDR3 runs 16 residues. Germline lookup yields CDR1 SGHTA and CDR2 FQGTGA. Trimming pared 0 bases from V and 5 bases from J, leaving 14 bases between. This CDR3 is CASSLTSRASNNEQFF. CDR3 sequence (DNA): TGTGCCAGCAGCTTAACAAGCAGGGCAAGCAACAATGAGCAGTTCTTC.

Written as DNA, the CDR3 is TGTGCCACCAGTGAACAAGAATCCGGGGACAGTCCTACATTTCCCCTCCACTTT. Protein product: CATSEQESGDSPTFPLHF. The chain links TRBV24-1 to TRBJ1-6; 7 bases map to TRBD1. Germline-derived CDR1 and CDR2 are KGHDR and SFDVKD. The trim removed 4 bases at V and 13 bases at J, leaving 21 bases unmatched. CDR3 length: 18 residues.

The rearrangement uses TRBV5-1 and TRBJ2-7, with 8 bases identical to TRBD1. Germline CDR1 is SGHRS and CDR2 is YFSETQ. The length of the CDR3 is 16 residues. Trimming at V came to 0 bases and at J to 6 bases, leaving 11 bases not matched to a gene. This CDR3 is CASSLAQGARNLEQYF. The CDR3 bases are TGCGCCAGCAGCTTGGCGCAGGGGGCGAGAAACCTCGAGCAGTACTTC.

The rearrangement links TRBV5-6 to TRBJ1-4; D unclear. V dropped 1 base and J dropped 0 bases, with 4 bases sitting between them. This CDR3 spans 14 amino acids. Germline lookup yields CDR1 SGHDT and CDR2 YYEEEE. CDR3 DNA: TGTGCCAGCAGCTTGCCCGCAACTAATGAAAAACTGTTTTTT. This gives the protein CASSLPATNEKLFF.

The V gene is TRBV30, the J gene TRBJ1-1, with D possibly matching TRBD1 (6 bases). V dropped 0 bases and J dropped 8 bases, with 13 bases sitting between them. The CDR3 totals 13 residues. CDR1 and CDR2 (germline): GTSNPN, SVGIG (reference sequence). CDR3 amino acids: CAWSVLGGGEAFF. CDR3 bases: TGTGCCTGGAGTGTACTGGGAGGGGGGGAAGCTTTCTTT.

CDR3 loop: CASSARDRGSLSPLHF. The DNA for the CDR3 is TGTGCCAGCAGCGCCCGGGACAGGGGATCTTTGTCACCCCTCCACTTT. This chain joins TRBV7-3 and TRBJ1-6; 10 bases are a match to TRBD1. V lost 5 bases, J lost 10 bases, and 11 bases stayed unmatched. CDR1 SGHTA and CDR2 FQGTGA come from the germline V gene. This CDR3 region has 16 residues.

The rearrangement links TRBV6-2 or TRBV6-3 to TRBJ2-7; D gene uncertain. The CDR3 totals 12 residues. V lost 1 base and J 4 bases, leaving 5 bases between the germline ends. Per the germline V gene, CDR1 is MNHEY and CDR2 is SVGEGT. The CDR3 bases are TGTGCCAGCAGTTACTATCTGTACGAGCAGTACTTC. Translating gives CASSYYLYEQYF.

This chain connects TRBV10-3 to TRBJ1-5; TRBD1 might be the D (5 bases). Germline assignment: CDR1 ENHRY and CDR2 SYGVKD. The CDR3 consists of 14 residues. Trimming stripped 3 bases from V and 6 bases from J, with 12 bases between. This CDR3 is CAISEFREGQPQHF. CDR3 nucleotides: TGTGCCATCAGTGAATTCAGGGAGGGTCAGCCCCAGCATTTT.

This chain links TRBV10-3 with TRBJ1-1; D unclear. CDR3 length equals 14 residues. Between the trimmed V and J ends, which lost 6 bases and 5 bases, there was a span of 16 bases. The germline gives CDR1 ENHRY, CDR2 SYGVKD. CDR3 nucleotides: TGTGCCATCAGCCAACCCAGCGGGAGAACTGAAGCTTTCTTT. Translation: CAISQPSGRTEAFF.

The CDR3 nucleotides are TGTGCCAGCAGCAAATGGCTAGCGGGGTACAATGAGCAGTTCTTC. It codes for CASSKWLAGYNEQFF. The rearrangement uses TRBV21-1 and TRBJ2-1; the table calls TRBD2, which could not be checked here. TRBV21-1 is reported as a pseudogene. The CDR3 runs 15 residues.